This T cell receptor (beta chain) was identified in a study of spatial heterogeneity in lung cancer (dated by TCRdb to about 2019). Concerning the study at large: The donors were 65 to 90 patients from the lung TRACERx cohort who had early-stage, untreated non-small cell lung cancer. The study quantitatively compared TCR alpha and beta repertoires across multiple tumor regions, matched nontumor lung and blood in non-small cell lung cancer. In the raw uncorrected reads, each unique combination of TCR and UMI appeared more than ten times on average. Beta-chain transcripts were consistently detected in greater numbers than alpha-chain transcripts, which likely reflects a higher abundance of beta-chain transcripts. TCR repertoire features were related to nonsynonymous mutation counts determined by whole-exome sequencing of tumor tissue. Follow-up PBMC samples were sequenced whenever available, with the median time to follow-up being approximately two years after resection. At surgery, both alpha and beta chains were TCR-sequenced in 200 to 250 tumor regions, 63 to 80 matched nontumor lung samples and 56 PBMC samples. What the research found in general, with its limitations: Ubiquitous expanded tumor TCRs showed up in blood more often at tumor resection than at routine follow-up. Comparisons of baseline and follow-up blood repertoires included only 11 to 15 patients. Additional single-cell paired TCR alpha and beta sequencing was considered necessary to confirm, at a functional level, the hypothesis that regional TCRs recognize regional mutations.

This clonotype was seen at least ten times. Its antigen target is currently unknown. One base away there is no much larger clone; base qualities are not given. The meaning of the sample's time point label: blood at routine non-recurrence follow-up after resection. Without any cell sorting, TCR sequencing was performed on whole RNA extracted either from tumor and nontumor lung tissue or from cryopreserved PBMC samples. Only patients for whom sufficient RNA was available from at least two tumor regions were selected for TCR sequencing. Library generation was performed with 5' RACE. For sequencing, a NextSeq 500 was employed. In the TCR library protocol, a unique molecular identifier was attached to each TCR cDNA molecule so that PCR and sequencing errors could be corrected. The paper's processing steps were these. TCR identification, UMI-based error correction and CDR3 extraction were all carried out with Decombinator tools. Expanded TCRs were defined as those above a frequency of 2 per 1,000, corresponding to the top 1% of the tumor frequency distribution. Each repertoire was subsampled 100 times to 5,000 TCRs, after which Renyi diversity was computed with the R vegan package. CDR3 similarity networks were built from amino acid triplet string-kernel similarity, with CDR3s being connected when pairwise similarity was above 0.82. TCRdb reprocessing: public reads trimmed at Q25 with fastp, clones called with MiXCR, in-frame beta chains kept. Each record represents a unique CDR3 protein, reported with the most common genes and DNA among its rows. TCRdb, not the original authors, processed these V and J calls. The sample table holds approximately 110,000 distinct CDR3 sequences, of which roughly a tenth were seen once. The biggest ten clones account for 20% to 25% of the sample.

V drops 8 bases and J drops 4 bases, leaving 15 bases in between. Via the germline V gene, CDR1 is MNHEY and CDR2 SVGAGI. The CDR3, from cysteine to phenylalanine, totals 15 residues. Kept here is only the CDR3 DNA, which spans 45 bases and is read in frame from base 1. The sequence joins TRBV6-5 to TRBJ2-6, with the D assignment possibly TRBD1 or TRBD2, given 5 matching bases for each. The clonotype was recovered from a female donor with early-stage non-small cell lung cancer. The sequenced sample was PBMCs, obtained at follow-up. The nucleotide sequence is TGTGCCAGCCGTCCGACGGGGACCGGGGCCAACGTCCTGACTTTC. Its amino acids are CASRPTGTGANVLTF.